These T cell receptor beta chains were read from a single sample in a study of Ad26.COV2.S vaccination and SARS-CoV-2 variants. The repertoire was sequenced with immunoSEQ multiplex PCR; TCRdb's copy has only in-frame clones and lacks some. The repertoire consists of 410,000 or so clones, with 92% occurring once and the leading ten covering about 1.7%. This material consisted of peripheral blood, taken in a trial of Ad26.COV2.S vaccine versus placebo. The receptor source for this set is a person aged 18-65 years who received the Ad26.COV2.S COVID-19 vaccine or a placebo. CDR3s include the opening cysteine and the closing phenylalanine or tryptophan. D genes are given only for firm matches. Rows may omit the clone size; those that give it use once, few, many or a size class.

v_gene	j_gene	abundance	d_gene	CDR3aa	CDR3nt
TRBV28	TRBJ2-7	once	TRBD1	CATGTGPEQYF	TGTGCCACCGGGACAGGCCCCGAGCAGTACTTC
TRBV7-2	TRBJ2-3	NA	TRBD2	CASSSQWGGDTQYF	TGTGCCAGCAGCTCCCAGTGGGGGGGGGATACGCAGTATTTT
TRBV4-1	TRBJ1-3	NA	NA	CASSQVGRESSGNTIYF	TGCGCCAGCAGCCAAGTAGGGCGGGAAAGCTCTGGAAACACCATATATTTT
TRBV7-2	TRBJ1-1	NA	NA	CASSLQGGEAFF	TGTGCCAGCAGCTTACAGGGAGGGGAAGCTTTCTTT
TRBV12-5	TRBJ2-1	NA	NA	CASGPNIRDYNEQFF	TGTGCTAGTGGTCCAAACATCCGGGACTACAATGAGCAGTTCTTC
TRBV3-1/TRBV3-2	TRBJ1-2	once	NA	CASSQGWQGKNGYTF	TGTGCCAGCAGCCAAGGATGGCAGGGGAAGAATGGCTACACCTTC
TRBV24-1	TRBJ2-2	NA	NA	CATSDPGRSTGELFF	TGTGCCACCAGTGATCCAGGGAGATCCACCGGGGAGCTGTTTTTT
TRBV19	TRBJ1-1	NA	NA	CASFRDSEAFF	TGTGCCAGTTTCAGGGATTCTGAAGCTTTCTTT
TRBV19	TRBJ1-1	NA	NA	CASRPGPGSGNTEAFF	TGTGCCAGTAGACCAGGACCGGGGTCGGGTAACACTGAAGCTTTCTTT
TRBV4-1	TRBJ2-2	NA	TRBD1	CASSQGTGWTGELFF	TGCGCCAGCAGCCAAGGGACAGGGTGGACCGGGGAGCTGTTTTTT
TRBV10-2	TRBJ2-5	NA	NA	CASRVGTAQETQYF	TGCGCCAGCAGGGTTGGGACGGCTCAAGAGACCCAGTACTTC
TRBV11-2	TRBJ2-7	once	NA	CASSAGTSYEQYF	TGTGCCAGCAGCGCGGGGACTTCCTACGAGCAGTACTTC
TRBV9	TRBJ2-6	NA	NA	CASSVGLRSGANVLTF	TGTGCCAGCAGCGTAGGCTTGCGCTCTGGGGCCAACGTCCTGACTTTC
TRBV5-6	TRBJ1-5	NA	NA	CASSLRQGMGRGNQPQHF	TGTGCCAGCAGCTTGCGGCAGGGGATGGGACGTGGCAATCAGCCCCAGCATTTT
TRBV7-2	TRBJ1-5	NA	NA	CASSPDGNQPQHF	TGTGCCAGCAGCCCGGACGGCAATCAGCCCCAGCATTTT
TRBV27	TRBJ2-3	NA	NA	CASRVGSADTQYF	TGTGCCAGCCGGGTTGGTTCGGCAGATACGCAGTATTTT
TRBV11-3	TRBJ2-7	NA	NA	CASSHPSLSGALSYEQYF	TGTGCCAGCAGCCATCCCAGTCTCTCGGGGGCGCTCTCCTACGAGCAGTACTTC
TRBV20-1	TRBJ1-3	once	NA	CSASSGTSGAGNTIYF	TGCAGTGCTAGTTCCGGGACGTCGGGGGCGGGAAACACCATATATTTT
TRBV5-8	TRBJ1-2	NA	TRBD1	CASSFRKPDRGDGYTF	TGTGCCAGCAGCTTTAGGAAACCGGACAGGGGCGATGGCTACACCTTC
TRBV7-8	TRBJ2-3	NA	TRBD2	CASSSLAGSGTDTQYF	TGTGCCAGCAGCTCTCTAGCGGGTTCTGGCACAGATACGCAGTATTTT
TRBV10-2	TRBJ2-7	NA	NA	CASSERGFHEQYF	TGCGCCAGCAGTGAGAGGGGTTTCCACGAGCAGTACTTC
TRBV19	TRBJ1-3	NA	NA	CASSSWTGTSGNTIYF	TGTGCCAGTAGTTCATGGACGGGGACGTCTGGAAACACCATATATTTT
TRBV5-6	TRBJ1-2	NA	NA	CASSLGGGYGYTF	TGTGCCAGCAGCTTGGGAGGGGGTTATGGCTACACCTTC
TRBV28	TRBJ1-5	NA	TRBD1	CASRGDSKGNQPQHF	TGTGCCAGCAGGGGGGACAGTAAGGGCAATCAGCCCCAGCATTTT
TRBV7-9	TRBJ1-1	once	NA	CASSLGFEAFF	TGTGCCAGCAGCTTAGGCTTTGAAGCTTTCTTT
TRBV11-2	TRBJ2-7	NA	NA	CASSLREDNPWGQYF	TGTGCCAGCAGCTTACGAGAAGACAACCCATGGGGGCAGTACTTC